The present T cell receptor beta chain was sequenced within a study of CD4 and CD8 cells across lung adenocarcinoma regions. This clonotype was counted many times. V lost 0 bases and J 2 bases, leaving 10 bases between the germline ends. The CDR3 length is 15 residues. Germline V gene lookup returns CDR1 MNHEY and CDR2 SVGAGI. TCRdb re-called the PCR reads with MiXCR, one entry per CDR3 protein. The repertoire holds about 25,000 distinct CDR3 sequences, with roughly 50% as singletons. The genes are TRBV6-5 and TRBJ1-2; D is perhaps TRBD1 (6 bases). The receptor's source is a male donor with lung adenocarcinoma. The CD4 and CD8 labels of this study may be unreliable. Sequencing used CD8+ T cells from the center of a lung tumor. CDR3 amino acids: CASSYSGTTNYGYTF. Written as DNA, the CDR3 is TGTGCCAGCAGTTACTCCGGGACAACCAACTATGGCTACACCTTC.